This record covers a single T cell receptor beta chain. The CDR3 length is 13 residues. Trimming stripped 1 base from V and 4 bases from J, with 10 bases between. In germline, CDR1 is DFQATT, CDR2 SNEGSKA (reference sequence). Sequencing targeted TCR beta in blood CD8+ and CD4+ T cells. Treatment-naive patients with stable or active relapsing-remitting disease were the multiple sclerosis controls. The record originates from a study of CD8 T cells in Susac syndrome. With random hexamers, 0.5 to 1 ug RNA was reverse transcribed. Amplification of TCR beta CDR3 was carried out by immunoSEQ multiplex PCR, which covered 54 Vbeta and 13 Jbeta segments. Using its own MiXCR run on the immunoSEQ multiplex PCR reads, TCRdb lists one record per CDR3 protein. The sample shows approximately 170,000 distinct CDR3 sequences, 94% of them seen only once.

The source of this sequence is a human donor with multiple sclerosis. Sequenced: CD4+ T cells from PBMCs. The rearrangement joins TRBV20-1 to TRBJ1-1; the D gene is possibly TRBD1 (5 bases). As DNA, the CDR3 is TGCAGTGCTAGAGGGACCGGGGGCACTGAAGCTTTCTTT. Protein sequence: CSARGTGGTEAFF.